This TCR beta chain originates from a study of blood T cell repertoires in COVID-19. Study background: Nucleic acid was either cDNA or gDNA, and it came from T cells, B-cell-depleted T cells, or PBMCs.

Seattle patients were enrolled while actively infected and followed longitudinally. The CDR3 is 13 amino acids. V lost 6 bases and J lost 0, with 9 bases in between. Germline CDR1 LGHDT, CDR2 YNNKEL (reference sequence). In the original analysis: Using reference gene primer amplification, nucleated cell counts were estimated. Sequencing used immunoSEQ multiplex PCR; TCRdb keeps in-frame clones, though not all of them. The V and J calls and clone size were taken over from that table, and D and trimming were inferred from the DNA. The data contain around 210,000 clones, 85% of them singletons. The gene calls are TRBV3-1 (or the pseudogene TRBV3-2) and TRBJ2-7; D unclear. Sequences were obtained from peripheral blood. This sequence originates from a man aged 55 to 70 with COVID-19, enrolled during active disease. The CDR3 nucleotides are TGTGCCAGCAGTCTGCGGCACTCCTACGAGCAGTACTTC. Translating it yields CASSLRHSYEQYF.